This T cell receptor (beta chain) was sequenced for a study of T cells in women clearing cervical HPV infection. Whole-study context: Controls' single incident HPV16 infection cleared within 12 months without precancer. Only a few women had HLA typing results available. Study-level points and caveats: Each sample's T-cell count was unknown, possibly confounding richness.

All participants had a single incident cervical HPV16 infection, and prevalent HPV16 infections were excluded. Libraries were prepared by immunoSEQ multiplex PCR; TCRdb keeps only in-frame clonotypes and omits some of them. The sample's table shows about 23,000 clones. In regard to this clone: The antigen remains undetermined.

The sample comprised blood buffy coat. The receptor was isolated from a woman aged 18 to 75 with a cervical HPV16 infection that either progressed to CIN3+ or cleared (not recorded which).

The sequenced CDR3 bases are TGTGCCAGCAGTGATCTGACTAGCGGGAGAGTCGAG. Translating it yields CASSDLTSGRVE. In full, the CDR3 is CASSDLTSGRVEQYF. The chain employs TRBV6-4 and TRBJ2-7; 12 bases are a match to TRBD2. The missing CDR3 end, 3 residues past where the read stops, is filled in from the germline J gene. Germline loops: CDR1 MRHNA, CDR2 SNTAGT. The length of the CDR3 is 15 residues. Trimming cost V 3 bases and J 6 bases; bases outside gene matches: 6.